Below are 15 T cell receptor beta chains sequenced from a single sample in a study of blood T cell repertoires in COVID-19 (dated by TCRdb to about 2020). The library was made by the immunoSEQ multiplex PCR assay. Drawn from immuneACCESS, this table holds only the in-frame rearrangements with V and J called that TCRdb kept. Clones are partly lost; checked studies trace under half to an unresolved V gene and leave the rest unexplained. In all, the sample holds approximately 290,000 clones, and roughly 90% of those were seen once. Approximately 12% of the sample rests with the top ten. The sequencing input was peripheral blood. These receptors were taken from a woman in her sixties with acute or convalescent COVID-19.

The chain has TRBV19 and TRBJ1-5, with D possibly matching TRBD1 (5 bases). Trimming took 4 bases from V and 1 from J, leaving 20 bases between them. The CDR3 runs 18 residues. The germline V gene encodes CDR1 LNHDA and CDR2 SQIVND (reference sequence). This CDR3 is CASSTRAGGVGSNQPQHF. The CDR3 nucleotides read TGTGCCAGTAGTACAAGGGCCGGAGGGGTCGGGAGCAATCAGCCCCAGCATTTT.

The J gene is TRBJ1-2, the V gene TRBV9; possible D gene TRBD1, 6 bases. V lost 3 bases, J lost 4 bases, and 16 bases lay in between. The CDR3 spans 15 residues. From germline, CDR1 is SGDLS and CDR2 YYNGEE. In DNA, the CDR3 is TGTGCCAGCAGCGCGCTACAGGGATTCGGCTATGGCTACACCTTC. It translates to CASSALQGFGYGYTF.

The CDR3 loop is CASSSSGASYTF. In DNA, the CDR3 is TGCGCCAGCAGCAGCTCAGGGGCCTCCTACACCTTC. The chain links TRBV5-1 to TRBJ1-2, with D maybe TRBD1 (6 bases). This CDR3 has 12 residues. V lost 4 bases to trimming and J lost 10 bases, with 14 bases between them. The germline V gene has CDR1 SGHRS and CDR2 YFSETQ. Variable domain in full (rest from reference TRBV5-1 and TRBJ1-2): KAGVTQTPRYLIKTRGQQVTLSCSPISGHRSVSWYQQTPGQGLQFLFEYFSETQRNKGNFPGRFSGRQFSNSRSEMNVSTLELGDSALYLCASSSSGASYTFGSGTRLTVV.

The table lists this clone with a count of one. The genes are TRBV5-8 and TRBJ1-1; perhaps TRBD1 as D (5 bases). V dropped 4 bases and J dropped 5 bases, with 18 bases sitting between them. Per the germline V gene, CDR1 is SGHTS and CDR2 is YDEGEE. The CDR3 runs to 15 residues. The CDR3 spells CASSPLGQGETEAFF. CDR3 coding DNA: TGTGCCAGCAGCCCACTCGGTCAGGGTGAGACTGAAGCTTTCTTT.

The CDR3 bases are TGTGCCAGCAGCCAAAGGGGACTAGCGGGGGGCAAGCAGTACTTC. This translates into CASSQRGLAGGKQYF. The gene calls are TRBV3-1 (or the pseudogene TRBV3-2) and TRBJ2-7; 15 bases fit TRBD2. Losses at the gene ends were 2 bases for V and 8 bases for J; bases not matched to a gene: 4. There are 15 residues in the CDR3. The germline CDR1 and CDR2 sequences are LGHDT and YNNKEL (reference sequence).

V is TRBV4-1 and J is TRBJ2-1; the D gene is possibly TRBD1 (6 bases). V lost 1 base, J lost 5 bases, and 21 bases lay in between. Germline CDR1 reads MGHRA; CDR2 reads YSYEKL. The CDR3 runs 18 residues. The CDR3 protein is CASSQGLRGSLGNNEQFF. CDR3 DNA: TGCGCCAGCAGCCAAGGCCTAAGGGGGTCCCTAGGAAACAATGAGCAGTTCTTC.

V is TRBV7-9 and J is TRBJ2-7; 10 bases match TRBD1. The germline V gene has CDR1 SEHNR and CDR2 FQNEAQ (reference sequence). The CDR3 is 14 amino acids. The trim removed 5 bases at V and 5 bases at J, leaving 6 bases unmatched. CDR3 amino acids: CASSIDRGLNEQYF. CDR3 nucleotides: TGTGCCAGCAGCATAGACAGGGGGCTGAACGAGCAGTACTTC.

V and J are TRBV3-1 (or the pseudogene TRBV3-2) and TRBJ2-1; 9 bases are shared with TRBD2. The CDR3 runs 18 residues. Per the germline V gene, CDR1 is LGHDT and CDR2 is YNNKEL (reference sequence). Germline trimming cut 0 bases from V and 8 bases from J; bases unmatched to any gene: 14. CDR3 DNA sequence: TGTGCCAGCAGCCAAGATCCCTGGGGTAGCGGGAGCCCCGATGAGCAGTTCTTC. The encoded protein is CASSQDPWGSGSPDEQFF.

This chain's CDR3 is CASSSGQGAGNTIYF. CDR3 bases: TGCGCCAGCAGTTCGGGACAGGGGGCTGGAAACACCATATATTTT. The rearrangement joins TRBV5-1 to TRBJ1-3; TRBD1 aligns across 11 bases. From germline, CDR1 is SGHRS and CDR2 YFSETQ. V trimming: 5 bases; J trimming: 2 bases; junction bases outside the gene matches: 3. CDR3 length: 15 amino acids.

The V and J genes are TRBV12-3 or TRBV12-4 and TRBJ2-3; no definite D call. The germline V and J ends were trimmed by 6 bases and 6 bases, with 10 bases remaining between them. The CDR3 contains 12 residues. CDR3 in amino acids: CASRKLLDTQYF. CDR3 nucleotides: TGTGCCAGCAGGAAACTTCTGGATACGCAGTATTTT.

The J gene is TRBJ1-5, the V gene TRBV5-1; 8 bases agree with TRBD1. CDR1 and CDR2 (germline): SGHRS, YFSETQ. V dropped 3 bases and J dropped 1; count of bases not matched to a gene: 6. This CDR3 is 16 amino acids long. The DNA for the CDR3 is TGCGCCAGCAGCTCGCAACAGGGGGAGAGCAATCAGCCCCAGCATTTT. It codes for CASSSQQGESNQPQHF.

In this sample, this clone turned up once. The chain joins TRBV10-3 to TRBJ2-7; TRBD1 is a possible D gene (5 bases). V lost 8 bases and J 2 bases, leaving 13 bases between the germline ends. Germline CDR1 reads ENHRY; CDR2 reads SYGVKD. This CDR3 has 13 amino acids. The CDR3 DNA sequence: TGTGCCATCGGAAGGGGCATTACCTACGAGCAGTACTTC. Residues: CAIGRGITYEQYF.

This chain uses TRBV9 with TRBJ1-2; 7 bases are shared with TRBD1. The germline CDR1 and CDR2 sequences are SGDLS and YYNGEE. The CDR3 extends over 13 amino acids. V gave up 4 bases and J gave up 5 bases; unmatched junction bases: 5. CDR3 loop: CASSRQGDYGYTF. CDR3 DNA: TGTGCCAGCAGCCGACAGGGAGATTATGGCTACACCTTC.

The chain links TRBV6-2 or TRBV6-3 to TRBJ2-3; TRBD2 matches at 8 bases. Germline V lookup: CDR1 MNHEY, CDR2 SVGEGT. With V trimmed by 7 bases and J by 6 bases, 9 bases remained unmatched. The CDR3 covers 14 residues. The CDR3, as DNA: TGTGCCAGCACCCCTCCGGGAGGGCGGGATACGCAGTATTTT. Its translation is CASTPPGGRDTQYF.

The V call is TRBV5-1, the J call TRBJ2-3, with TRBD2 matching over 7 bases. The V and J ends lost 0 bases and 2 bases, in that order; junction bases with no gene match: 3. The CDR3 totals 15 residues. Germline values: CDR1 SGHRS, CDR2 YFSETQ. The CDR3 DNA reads TGCGCCAGCAGCTTGGACGGGAGGCCCACAGATACGCAGTATTTT. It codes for CASSLDGRPTDTQYF.